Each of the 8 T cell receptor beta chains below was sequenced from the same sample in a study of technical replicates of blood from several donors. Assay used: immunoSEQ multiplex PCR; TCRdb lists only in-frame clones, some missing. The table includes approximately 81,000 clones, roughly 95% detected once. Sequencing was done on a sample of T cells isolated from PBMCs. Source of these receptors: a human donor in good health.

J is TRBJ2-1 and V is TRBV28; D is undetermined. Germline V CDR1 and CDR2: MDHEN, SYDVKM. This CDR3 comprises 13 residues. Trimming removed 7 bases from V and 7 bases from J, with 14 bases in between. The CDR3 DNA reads TGTGCCAGCATCTCGCTAGAGTGGAATGAGCAGTTCTTC. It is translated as CASISLEWNEQFF.

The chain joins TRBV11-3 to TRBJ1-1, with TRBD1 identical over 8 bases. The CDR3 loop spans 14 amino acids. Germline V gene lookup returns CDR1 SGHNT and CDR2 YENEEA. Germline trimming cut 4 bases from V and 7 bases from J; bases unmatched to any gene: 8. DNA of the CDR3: TGTGCCAGCAGCTATCCCGGGACAGGAAATGAAGCTTTCTTT. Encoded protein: CASSYPGTGNEAFF. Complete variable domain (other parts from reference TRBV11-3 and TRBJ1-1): EAGVVQSPRYKIIEKKQPVAFWCNPISGHNTLYWYLQNLGQGPELLIRYENEEAVDDSQLPKDRFSAERLKGVDSTLKIQPAELGDSAVYLCASSYPGTGNEAFFGQGTRLTVV.

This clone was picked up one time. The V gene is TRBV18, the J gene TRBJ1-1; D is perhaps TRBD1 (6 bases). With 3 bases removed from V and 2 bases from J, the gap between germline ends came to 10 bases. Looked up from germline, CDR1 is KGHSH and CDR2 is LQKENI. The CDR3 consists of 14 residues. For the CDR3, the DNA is TGTGCCAGCTCACCGATGACAGGCAACACTGAAGCTTTCTTT. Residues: CASSPMTGNTEAFF.

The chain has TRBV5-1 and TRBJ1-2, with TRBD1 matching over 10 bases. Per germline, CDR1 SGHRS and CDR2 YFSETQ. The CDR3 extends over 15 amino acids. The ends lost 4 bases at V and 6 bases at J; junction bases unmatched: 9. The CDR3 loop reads CASSTSGTGVDGYTF. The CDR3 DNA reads TGCGCCAGCAGCACCTCCGGGACAGGGGTAGATGGCTACACCTTC.

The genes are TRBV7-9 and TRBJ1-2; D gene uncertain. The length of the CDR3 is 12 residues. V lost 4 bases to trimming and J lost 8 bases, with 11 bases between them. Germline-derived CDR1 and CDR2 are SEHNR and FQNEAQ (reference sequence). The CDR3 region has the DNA TGTGCCAGCAGCTCTACGTTATACGGCTACACCTTC. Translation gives CASSSTLYGYTF.

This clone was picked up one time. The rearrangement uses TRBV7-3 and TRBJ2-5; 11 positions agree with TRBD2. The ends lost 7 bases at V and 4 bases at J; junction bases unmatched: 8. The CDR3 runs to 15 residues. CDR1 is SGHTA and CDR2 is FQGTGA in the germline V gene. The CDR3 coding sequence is TGTGCCAGCACCCCGTCCGGACTAGCGGGAGAGACCCAGTACTTC. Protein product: CASTPSGLAGETQYF.

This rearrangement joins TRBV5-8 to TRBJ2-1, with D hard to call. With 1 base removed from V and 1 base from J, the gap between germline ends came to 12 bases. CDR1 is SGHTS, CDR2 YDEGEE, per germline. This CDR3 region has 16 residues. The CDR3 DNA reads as TGTGCCAGCAGCTTGATGTCGGGTAAATCCTACAATGAGCAGTTCTTC. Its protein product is CASSLMSGKSYNEQFF. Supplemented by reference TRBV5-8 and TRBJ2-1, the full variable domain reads EAGVTQSPTHLIKTRGQQATLRCSPISGHTSVYWYQQALGLGLQFLLWYDEGEERNRGNFPPRFSGRQFPNYSSELNVNALELEDSALYLCASSLMSGKSYNEQFFGPGTRLTVL.

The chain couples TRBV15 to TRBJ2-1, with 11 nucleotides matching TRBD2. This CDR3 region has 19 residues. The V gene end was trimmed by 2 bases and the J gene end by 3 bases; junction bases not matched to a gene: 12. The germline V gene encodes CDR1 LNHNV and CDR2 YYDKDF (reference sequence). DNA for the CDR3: TGTGCCACCAGCAGACGTGACCCGGGACTAGCGGTAAACTACAATGAGCAGTTCTTC. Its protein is CATSRRDPGLAVNYNEQFF.